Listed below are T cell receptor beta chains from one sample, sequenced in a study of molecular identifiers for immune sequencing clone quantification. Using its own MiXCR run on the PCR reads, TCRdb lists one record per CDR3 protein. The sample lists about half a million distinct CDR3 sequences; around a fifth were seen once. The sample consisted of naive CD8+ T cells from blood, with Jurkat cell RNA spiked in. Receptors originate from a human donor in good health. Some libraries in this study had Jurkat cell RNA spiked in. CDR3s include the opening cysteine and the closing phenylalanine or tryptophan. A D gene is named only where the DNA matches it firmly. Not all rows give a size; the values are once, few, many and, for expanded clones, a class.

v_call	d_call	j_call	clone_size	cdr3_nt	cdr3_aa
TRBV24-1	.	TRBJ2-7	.	TGTGCCACCAGTGCCCCCGAGGCGGGGTTAACCTACGAGCAGTACTTC	CATSAPEAGLTYEQYF
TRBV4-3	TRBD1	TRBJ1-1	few	TGCGCCAGCAGCCAAACTCCGGGACAGGGGGCGCGGAGCGCTGAAGCTTTCTTT	CASSQTPGQGARSAEAFF
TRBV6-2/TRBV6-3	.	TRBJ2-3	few	TGTGCCAGCAGTACCAACCTGGACAGTCCGGGGGCACTTGGCTCAGATACGCAGTATTTT	CASSTNLDSPGALGSDTQYF
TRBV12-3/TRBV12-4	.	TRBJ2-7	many	TGTGCCAGCAGTTTCTCCTCCGAGCAGTACTTC	CASSFSSEQYF
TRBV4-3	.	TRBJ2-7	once	TGCGCCAGCAGCCAAGATGTATCACGCTACGAGCGGTACTTC	CASSQDVSRYERYF
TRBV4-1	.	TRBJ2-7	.	TGCGCCAGCAGGCACGAGGGTTCCTACGAGCAGTACTTC	CASRHEGSYEQYF
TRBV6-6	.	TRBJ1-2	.	TGTGCCAGCAGTTACCCAGGACAGAACTATGGCTACACCTTC	CASSYPGQNYGYTF
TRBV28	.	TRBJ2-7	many	TGTGCCAGCAGTTTACCAGCCGTTAGCGCCAGCTCCTACGAGCAGTACTTC	CASSLPAVSASSYEQYF
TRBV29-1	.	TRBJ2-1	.	TGCAGCGTTGAAGTGCTCGAAGAGCAGTTCTTC	CSVEVLEEQFF
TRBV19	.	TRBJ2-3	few	TGTGCCAGTAGCCTAATGGCGTTACCCACAGATACGCAGTATTTT	CASSLMALPTDTQYF
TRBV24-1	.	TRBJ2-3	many	TGTGCCACCAGTGACCCCGGGACCGGCACAGATACGCAGTATTTT	CATSDPGTGTDTQYF
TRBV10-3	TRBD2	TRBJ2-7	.	TGTGCCATCAGTGAGGGGGTAGCGGGGCTATCCTACGAGCAGTACTTC	CAISEGVAGLSYEQYF
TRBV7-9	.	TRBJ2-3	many	TGTGCCAGCAGCTTAGTTGGTAGCAGCTCAGATACGCAGTATTTT	CASSLVGSSSDTQYF
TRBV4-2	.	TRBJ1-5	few	TGTGCCAGCAGGTCAAGTACAGACAGCAATCAGCCCCAGCATTTT	CASRSSTDSNQPQHF
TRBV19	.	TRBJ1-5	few	TGTGCCAGTGCAACAGGCTCCGGCCAGCCCCAGCATTTT	CASATGSGQPQHF
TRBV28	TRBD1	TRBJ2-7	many	TGTGCCAGCAGTGGGGGACAGGGACCCTACGAGCAGTACTTC	CASSGGQGPYEQYF
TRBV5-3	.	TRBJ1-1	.	TGTGCCAGCAGCCTGGGCACTAGGTACACTGAAGCTTTCTTT	CASSLGTRYTEAFF
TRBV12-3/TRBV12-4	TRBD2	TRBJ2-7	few	TGTGCCAGCAGTTTAAACATTGGACTAGCGGTAAGCTCCTACGAGCAGTACTTC	CASSLNIGLAVSSYEQYF
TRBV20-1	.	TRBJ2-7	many	TGCAGTGCTGATTCGGGACAAGTCTCCTACGAGCAGTACTTC	CSADSGQVSYEQYF
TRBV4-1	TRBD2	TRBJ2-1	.	TGCGCCAGCAGCCAAGATGTTTCGGCTAGCGGGGAGAGGGGCAATGAGCAGTTCTTC	CASSQDVSASGERGNEQFF
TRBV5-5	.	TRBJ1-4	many	TGTGCCAGCAGCGCTAAATACAGGGATACTAATGAAAAACTGTTTTTT	CASSAKYRDTNEKLFF
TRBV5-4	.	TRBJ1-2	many	TGTGCCAGCAGCCCCGTGGGTACAGGGAGGACCGGCAACTATGGCTACACCTTC	CASSPVGTGRTGNYGYTF
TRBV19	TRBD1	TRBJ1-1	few	TGTGCCAGTAGTGAAACCCCGGGACAGCACACTGAAGCTTTCTTT	CASSETPGQHTEAFF
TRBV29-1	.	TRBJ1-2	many	TGCAGCGTTGAACCCCCGCGAGGGCTGGCCTATGGCTACACCTTC	CSVEPPRGLAYGYTF
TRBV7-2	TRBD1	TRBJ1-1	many	TGTGCCAGCAGCTTAGCCACCGGGACAGGGGTAACTGAAGCTTTCTTT	CASSLATGTGVTEAFF
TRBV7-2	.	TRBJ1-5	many	TGTGCCAGCAGCTTAGGACAGAATAGCAATCAGCCCCAGCATTTT	CASSLGQNSNQPQHF
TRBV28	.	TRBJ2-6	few	TGTGCCAGCAGTTTATCGAGGGTGGACCACTCTGGGGCCAACGTCCTGACTTTC	CASSLSRVDHSGANVLTF
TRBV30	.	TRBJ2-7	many	TGTGCCTGGAGTGTAGGGGAATCCTACGAGCAGTACTTC	CAWSVGESYEQYF
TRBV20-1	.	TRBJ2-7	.	TGCAGTGCTAGGGTTGACATCTCCTACGAGCAGTACTTC	CSARVDISYEQYF
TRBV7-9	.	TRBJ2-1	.	TGTGCCAGCAGCTTAGAGAATGAGCAGTCCTTC	CASSLENEQSF
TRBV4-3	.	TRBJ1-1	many	TGCGCCAGCAGCCAACCGAAAGATCCGGGCACTGAAGCTTTCTTT	CASSQPKDPGTEAFF
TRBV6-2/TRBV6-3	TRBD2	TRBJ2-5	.	TGTGCCAGCAGCTCTAACGCGGCGGGAGGAGAGGAAGAGACCCAGTACTTC	CASSSNAAGGEEETQYF
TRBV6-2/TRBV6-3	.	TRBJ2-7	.	TGTGCCAGCAGTTACCCAAGGCGCGAGCAGTACTTC	CASSYPRREQYF
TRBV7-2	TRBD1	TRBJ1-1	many	TGTGCCAGCAGCTTAGTGGGACAGGGTGTAAACACTGAAGCTTTCTTT	CASSLVGQGVNTEAFF
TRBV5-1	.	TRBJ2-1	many	TGCGCCAGCAGCTTGGCCGGGGGGCTCTCGTCCTACAATGAGCAGTTCTTC	CASSLAGGLSSYNEQFF
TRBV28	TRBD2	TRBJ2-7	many	TGTGCCAGCAGCCCCCAGCGCGGGGGCTACGAGCAGTACTTC	CASSPQRGGYEQYF
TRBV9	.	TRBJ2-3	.	TGTGCCAGCAGCGGTTGGGGGCAAGTTGGGGAGGATACGCAGTATTTT	CASSGWGQVGEDTQYF
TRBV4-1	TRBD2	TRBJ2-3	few	TGCGCCAGCAGCCGATCTAGCGGGGGGGCGATGTCAGATACGCAGTATTTT	CASSRSSGGAMSDTQYF
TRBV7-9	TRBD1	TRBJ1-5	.	TGTGCCAGCAGCTCTGAACAGGGGGGGAATCAGCCCCAGCATTTT	CASSSEQGGNQPQHF
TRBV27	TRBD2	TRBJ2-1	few	TGTGCCAGCAGTTTCGGACTAGCGGATCCACTGGGTCTGTTCTTC	CASSFGLADPLGLFF